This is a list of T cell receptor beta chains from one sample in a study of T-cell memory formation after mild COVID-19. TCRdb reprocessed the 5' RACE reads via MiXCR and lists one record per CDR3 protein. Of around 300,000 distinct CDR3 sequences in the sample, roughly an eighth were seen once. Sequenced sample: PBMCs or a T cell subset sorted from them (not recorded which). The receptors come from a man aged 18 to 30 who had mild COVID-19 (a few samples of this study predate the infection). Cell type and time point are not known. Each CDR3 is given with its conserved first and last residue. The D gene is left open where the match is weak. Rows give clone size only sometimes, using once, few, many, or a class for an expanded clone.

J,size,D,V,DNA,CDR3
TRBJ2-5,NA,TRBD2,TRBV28,TGTGCCAGCAGTCCGCGCAGCGGGGTCCAAGAGACCCAGTACTTC,CASSPRSGVQETQYF
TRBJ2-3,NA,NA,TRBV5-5,TGTGCCAGCAGCTCACTCTGGACGGGCGATACGCAGTATTTT,CASSSLWTGDTQYF
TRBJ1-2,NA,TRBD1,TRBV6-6,TGTGCCAGCAGTCAGGGGACAGGGAATGGCTACACCTTC,CASSQGTGNGYTF
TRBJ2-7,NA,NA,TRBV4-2,TGTGCCAGCAGCCAAGCCGACAGAAACGAGCAGTACTTC,CASSQADRNEQYF
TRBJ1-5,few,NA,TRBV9,TGTGCCAGCAGCACTCGTGGGGGGGAAGGGTATCAGCCCCAGCATTTT,CASSTRGGEGYQPQHF
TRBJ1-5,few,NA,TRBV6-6,TGTGCCAGCAGTCCCGATACGGGTAGCCAGCATTTT,CASSPDTGSQHF
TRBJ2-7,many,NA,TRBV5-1,TGCGCCAGCAGCTTGGGATCCAGGGACGCCTACGAGCAGTACTTC,CASSLGSRDAYEQYF
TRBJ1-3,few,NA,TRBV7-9,TGTGCCAGCAGTCCCGTAAGGGATGGAAACACCATATATTTT,CASSPVRDGNTIYF
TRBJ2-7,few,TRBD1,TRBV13,TGTGCCAGCAGCCCGAACGGACAGGGCTCCTACGAGCAGTACTTC,CASSPNGQGSYEQYF
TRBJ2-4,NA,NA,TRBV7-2,TGTGCCAGCAGCCCTTGGGCTGGGGTAGCCAAAAACATTCAGTACTTC,CASSPWAGVAKNIQYF
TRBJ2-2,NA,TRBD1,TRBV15,TGTGCCACCAGCAGCCGACAGGGACGGAACACCGGGGAGCTGTTTTTT,CATSSRQGRNTGELFF
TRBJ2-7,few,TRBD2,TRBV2,TGTGCCAGCAGCGACCCGGGACTAGCGGCCTACGAGCAGTACTTC,CASSDPGLAAYEQYF
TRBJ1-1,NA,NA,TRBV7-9,TGTGCCAGCAGCTTCCCCCTCGCGAACACTGAAGCTTTCTTT,CASSFPLANTEAFF
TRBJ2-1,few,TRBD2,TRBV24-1,TGTGCCACCAGTGACCAAACTAGCGGGGGGCGCAATGAGCAGTTCTTC,CATSDQTSGGRNEQFF
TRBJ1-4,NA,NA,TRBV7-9,TGTGCCAGCAGCGATACTAATGAAAAACTGTTTTTT,CASSDTNEKLFF
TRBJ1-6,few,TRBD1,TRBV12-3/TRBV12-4,TGTGCCAGCAGTTTGCTACGGACAGGGAATTCACCCCTCCACTTT,CASSLLRTGNSPLHF
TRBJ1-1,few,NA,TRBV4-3,TGCGCCAGCAGCCAAGATATCGGGGAGGACACTGAAGCTTTCTTT,CASSQDIGEDTEAFF
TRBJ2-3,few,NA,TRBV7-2,TGTGCCAGCAGCTGGATTCGGGGGGCGAGGGTCGTGGACCGTAATACGCAGTATTTT,CASSWIRGARVVDRNTQYF
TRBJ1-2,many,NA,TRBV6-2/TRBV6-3,TGTGCCAGCAGATTCCCGGGACCAAAATTCTATGGCTACACCTTC,CASRFPGPKFYGYTF
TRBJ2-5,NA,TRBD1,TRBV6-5,TGTGCCAGCAGTACCGATTCCCCAGGGGGAGAGACCCAGTACTTC,CASSTDSPGGETQYF
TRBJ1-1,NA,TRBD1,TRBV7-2,TGTGCCAGCAGCTTGACCCCCGGGACAGGATATGAAGCTTTCTTT,CASSLTPGTGYEAFF
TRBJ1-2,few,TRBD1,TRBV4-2,TGTGCCAGCAGCCAAGCGGGGTCAGGGGGCAACTATGGCTACACCTTC,CASSQAGSGGNYGYTF
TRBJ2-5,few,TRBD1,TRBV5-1,TGCGCCAGCAGCCGGGACAGGGGGGACCAAGAGACCCAGTACTTC,CASSRDRGDQETQYF
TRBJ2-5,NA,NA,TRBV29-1,TGCAGCGTTGAAATGGGGGAGACCCAGTACTTC,CSVEMGETQYF
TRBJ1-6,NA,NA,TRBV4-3,TGCGCCAGCAGCCCACGGACTGACTCCTATAATTCACCCCTCCACTTT,CASSPRTDSYNSPLHF
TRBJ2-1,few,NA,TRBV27,TGTGCCAGCAGTTTAGGTCAGGGTTGGGGGCATGAGCAGTTCTTC,CASSLGQGWGHEQFF
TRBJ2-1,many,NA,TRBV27,TGTGCCAGCAAGTGGACTGCCTCCTACAATGAGCAGTTCTTC,CASKWTASYNEQFF
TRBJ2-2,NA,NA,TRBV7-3,TGTGCCAGCAGCTTGGGCACTCTTAGCACCGGGGAGCTGTTTTTT,CASSLGTLSTGELFF
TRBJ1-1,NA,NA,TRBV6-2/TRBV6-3,TGTGCCAGCAGCCGGACAATTATGAACACTGAAGCTTTCTTT,CASSRTIMNTEAFF
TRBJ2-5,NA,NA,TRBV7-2,TGTGCCAGCAGCCGGGGGGCCCAAGAGACCCAGTACTTC,CASSRGAQETQYF
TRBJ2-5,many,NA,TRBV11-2,TGTGCCAGCAGAGTGGCGACCCAAGAGACCCAGTACTTC,CASRVATQETQYF
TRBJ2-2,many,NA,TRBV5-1,TGCGCCAGCAGCCCGAGGAGTGGGCCGAACACCGGGGAGCTGTTTTTT,CASSPRSGPNTGELFF
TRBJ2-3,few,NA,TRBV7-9,TGTGCCAGCAGCCACATTTCCGTTAGCACAGATACGCAGTATTTT,CASSHISVSTDTQYF
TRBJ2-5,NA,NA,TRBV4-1,TGCGCCAGCACCGATATCCGGGGCGGGGAAGAGACCCAGTACTTC,CASTDIRGGEETQYF
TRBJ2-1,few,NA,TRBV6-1,TGTGCCAGCAGTGTTAACAGGGCGGATGAGCAGTTCTTC,CASSVNRADEQFF
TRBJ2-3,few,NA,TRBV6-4,TGTGCCAGCAGTGACGGGGGAGATAGCACAGATACGCAGTATTTT,CASSDGGDSTDTQYF
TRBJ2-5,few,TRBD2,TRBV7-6,TGTGCCAGCAGCTTAATATCTAGCGGGGGCCAAGAGACCCAGTACTTC,CASSLISSGGQETQYF
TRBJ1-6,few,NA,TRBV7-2,TGTGCCAGCAGCCCGAGGGGAGTCAGCTCCTATAATTCACCCCTCCACTTT,CASSPRGVSSYNSPLHF
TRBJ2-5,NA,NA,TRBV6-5,TGTGCCAGCGCGACCGGGGCAGGAGAGACCCAGTACTTC,CASATGAGETQYF
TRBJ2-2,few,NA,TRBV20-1,TGCAGTGCTAGAGATGAGACCGAAACGAACACCGGGGAGCTGTTTTTT,CSARDETETNTGELFF
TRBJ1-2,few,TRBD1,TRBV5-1,TGCGCCAGCAGCTCAGGACAGGGAAGCAATGGCTACACCTTC,CASSSGQGSNGYTF
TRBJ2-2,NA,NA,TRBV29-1,TGCAGCGTTCCAGGGGGGAACGGGGAGCTGTTTTTT,CSVPGGNGELFF
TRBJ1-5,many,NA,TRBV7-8,TGTGCCAGCAGCTTGGGGTTTAGACAGCCCCAGCATTTT,CASSLGFRQPQHF
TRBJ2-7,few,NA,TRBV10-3,TGTGCCACCTTGGAACAGGTATCCTACGAGCAGTACTTC,CATLEQVSYEQYF
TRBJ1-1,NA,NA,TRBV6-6,TGTGCCAGCAGTTATTATCGCCCGAAGGCCTCTGAAGCTTTCTTT,CASSYYRPKASEAFF
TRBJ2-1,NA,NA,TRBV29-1,TGCAGCGCGGACAGTGTGGTCTACAATGAGCAGTTCTTC,CSADSVVYNEQFF
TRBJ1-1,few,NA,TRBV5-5,TGTGCCAGCAGCCCTCGACCAGGGATCGACACTGAAGCTTTCTTT,CASSPRPGIDTEAFF
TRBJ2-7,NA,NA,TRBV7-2,TGTGCCAGCAGCGACAGAAACTACGAGCAGTACTTC,CASSDRNYEQYF
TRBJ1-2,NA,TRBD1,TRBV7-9,TGTGCCAGCAGCCCGGGACAGCTCCCGATCTATGGCTACACCTTC,CASSPGQLPIYGYTF
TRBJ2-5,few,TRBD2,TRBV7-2,TGTGCCAGCAGCCAAACTAGCGGGCCCCTTGAGACCCAGTACTTC,CASSQTSGPLETQYF
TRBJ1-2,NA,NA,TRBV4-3,TGCGCCAGCAGCCAAGATGTTCTAGAGGGGAGGAATGGCTACACCTTC,CASSQDVLEGRNGYTF